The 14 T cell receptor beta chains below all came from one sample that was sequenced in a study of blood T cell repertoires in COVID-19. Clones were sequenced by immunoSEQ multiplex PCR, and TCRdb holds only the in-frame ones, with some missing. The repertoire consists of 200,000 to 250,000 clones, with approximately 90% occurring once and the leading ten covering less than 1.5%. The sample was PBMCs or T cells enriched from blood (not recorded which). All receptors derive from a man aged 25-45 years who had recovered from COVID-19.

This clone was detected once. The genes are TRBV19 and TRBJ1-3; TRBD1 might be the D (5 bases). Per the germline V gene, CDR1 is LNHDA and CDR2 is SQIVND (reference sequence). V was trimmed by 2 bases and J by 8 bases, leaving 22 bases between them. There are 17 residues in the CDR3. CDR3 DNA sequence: TGTGCCAGTAGTATATTCGAGGAGGGGCTGGATCCGGACACCATATATTTT. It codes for CASSIFEEGLDPDTIYF. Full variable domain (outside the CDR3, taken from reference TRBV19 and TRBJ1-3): DGGITQSPKYLFRKEGQNVTLSCEQNLNHDAMYWYRQDPGQGLRLIYYSQIVNDFQKGDIAEGYSVSREKKESFPLTVTSAQKNPTAFYLCASSIFEEGLDPDTIYFGEGSWLTVV.

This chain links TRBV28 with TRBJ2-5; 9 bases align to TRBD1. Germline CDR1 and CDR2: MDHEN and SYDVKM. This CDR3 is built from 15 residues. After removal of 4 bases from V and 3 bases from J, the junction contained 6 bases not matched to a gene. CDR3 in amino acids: CASSSMGQGKETQYF. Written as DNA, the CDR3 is TGTGCCAGCAGTTCCATGGGACAGGGAAAAGAGACCCAGTACTTC.

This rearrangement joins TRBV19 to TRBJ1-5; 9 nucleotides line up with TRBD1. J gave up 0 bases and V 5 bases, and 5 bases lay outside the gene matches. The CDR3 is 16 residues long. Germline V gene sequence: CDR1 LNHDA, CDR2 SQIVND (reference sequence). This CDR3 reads CASSDRGMYSNQPQHF. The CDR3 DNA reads TGTGCCAGTAGTGACAGGGGGATGTATAGCAATCAGCCCCAGCATTTT.

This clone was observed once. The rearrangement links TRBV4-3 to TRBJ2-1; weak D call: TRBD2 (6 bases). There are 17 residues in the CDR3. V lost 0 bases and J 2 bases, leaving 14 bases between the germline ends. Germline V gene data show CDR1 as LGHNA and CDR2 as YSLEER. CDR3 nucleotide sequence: TGCGCCAGCAGCCAAGAAATGCGACTAGTAACCTACAATGAGCAGTTCTTC. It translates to CASSQEMRLVTYNEQFF.

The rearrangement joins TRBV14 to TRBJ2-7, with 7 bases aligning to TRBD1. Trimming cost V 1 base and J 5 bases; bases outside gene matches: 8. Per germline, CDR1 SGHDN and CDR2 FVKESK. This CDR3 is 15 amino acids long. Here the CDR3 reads CASSQVRQGSHEQYF. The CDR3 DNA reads TGTGCCAGCAGCCAAGTCAGACAGGGCTCGCACGAGCAGTACTTC. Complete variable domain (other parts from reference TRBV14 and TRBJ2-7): EAGVTQFPSHSVIEKGQTVTLRCDPISGHDNLYWYRRVMGKEIKFLLHFVKESKQDESGMPNNRFLAERTGGTYSTLKVQPAELEDSGVYFCASSQVRQGSHEQYFGPGTRLTVT.

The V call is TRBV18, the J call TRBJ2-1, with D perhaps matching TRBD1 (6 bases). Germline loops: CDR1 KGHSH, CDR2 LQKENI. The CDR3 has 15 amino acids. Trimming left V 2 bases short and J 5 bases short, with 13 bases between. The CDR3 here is CASSPRQASDNEQFF. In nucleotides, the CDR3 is TGTGCCAGCTCACCAAGACAGGCGTCGGACAATGAGCAGTTCTTC.

This chain's CDR3 is CASSGQGTGELFF. DNA for the CDR3: TGTGCCAGCAGTGGTCAGGGGACCGGGGAGCTGTTTTTT. This sequence joins TRBV2 and TRBJ2-2; perhaps TRBD1 as D (6 bases). This CDR3 region has 13 residues. Trimming removed 4 bases at V and 5 bases at J, with 8 bases between. Looked up from germline, CDR1 is SNHLY and CDR2 is FYNNEI. Using reference TRBV2 and TRBJ2-2 for the parts outside the CDR3, the full variable domain is EPEVTQTPSHQVTQMGQEVILRCVPISNHLYFYWYRQILGQKVEFLVSFYNNEISEKSEIFDDQFSVERPDGSNFTLKIRSTKLEDSAMYFCASSGQGTGELFFGEGSRLTVL.

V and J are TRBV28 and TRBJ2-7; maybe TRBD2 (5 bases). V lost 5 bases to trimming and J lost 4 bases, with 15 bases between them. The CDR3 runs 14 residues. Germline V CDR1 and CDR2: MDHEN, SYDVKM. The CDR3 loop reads CASSPDWSSYEQYF. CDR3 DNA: TGTGCCAGCAGTCCGGACTGGTCTAGTTACGAGCAGTACTTC. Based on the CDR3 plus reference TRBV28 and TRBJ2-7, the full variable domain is DVKVTQSSRYLVKRTGEKVFLECVQDMDHENMFWYRQDPGLGLRLIYFSYDVKMKEKGDIPEGYSVSREKKERFSLILESASTNQTSMYLCASSPDWSSYEQYFGPGTRLTVT.

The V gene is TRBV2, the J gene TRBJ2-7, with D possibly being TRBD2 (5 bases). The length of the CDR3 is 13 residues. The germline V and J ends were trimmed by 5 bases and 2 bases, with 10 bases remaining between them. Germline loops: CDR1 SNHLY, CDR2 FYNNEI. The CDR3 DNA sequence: TGTGCCAGCAGTCCGGGAAGGGCCTACGAGCAGTACTTC. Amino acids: CASSPGRAYEQYF.

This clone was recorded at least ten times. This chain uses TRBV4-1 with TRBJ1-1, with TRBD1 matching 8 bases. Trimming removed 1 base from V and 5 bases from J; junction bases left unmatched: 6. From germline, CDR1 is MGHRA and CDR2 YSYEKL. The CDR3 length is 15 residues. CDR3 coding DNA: TGCGCCAGCAGCCAAGGATACAGGGGGAGAACTGAAGCTTTCTTT. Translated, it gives CASSQGYRGRTEAFF.

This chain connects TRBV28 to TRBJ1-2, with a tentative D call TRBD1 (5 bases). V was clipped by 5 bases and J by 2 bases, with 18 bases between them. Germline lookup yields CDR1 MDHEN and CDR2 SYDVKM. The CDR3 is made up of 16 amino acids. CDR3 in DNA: TGTGCCAGCAGTGATCCCCCAGGGTTCGTGAACTATGGCTACACCTTC. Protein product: CASSDPPGFVNYGYTF.

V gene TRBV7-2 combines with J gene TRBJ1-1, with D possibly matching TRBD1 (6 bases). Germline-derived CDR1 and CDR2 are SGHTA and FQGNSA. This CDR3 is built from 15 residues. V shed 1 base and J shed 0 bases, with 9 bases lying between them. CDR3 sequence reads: CASSLGGHLNTEAFF. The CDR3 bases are TGTGCCAGCAGCTTAGGGGGGCATTTGAACACTGAAGCTTTCTTT.

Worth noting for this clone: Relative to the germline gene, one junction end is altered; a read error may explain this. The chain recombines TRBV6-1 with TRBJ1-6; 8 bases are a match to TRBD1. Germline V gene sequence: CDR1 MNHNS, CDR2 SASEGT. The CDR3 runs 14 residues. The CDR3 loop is CASRDRGSHSPLHF. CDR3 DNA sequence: TGTGCCAGCCGTGACAGGGGCTCCCATTCACCCCTCCACTTT.

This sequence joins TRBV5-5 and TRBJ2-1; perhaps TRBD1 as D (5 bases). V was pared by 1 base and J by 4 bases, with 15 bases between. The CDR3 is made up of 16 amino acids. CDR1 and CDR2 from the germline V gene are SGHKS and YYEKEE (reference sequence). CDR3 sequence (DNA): TGTGCCAGCAGCTTGACCGGACACATAAATTACAATGAGCAGTTCTTC. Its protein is CASSLTGHINYNEQFF.